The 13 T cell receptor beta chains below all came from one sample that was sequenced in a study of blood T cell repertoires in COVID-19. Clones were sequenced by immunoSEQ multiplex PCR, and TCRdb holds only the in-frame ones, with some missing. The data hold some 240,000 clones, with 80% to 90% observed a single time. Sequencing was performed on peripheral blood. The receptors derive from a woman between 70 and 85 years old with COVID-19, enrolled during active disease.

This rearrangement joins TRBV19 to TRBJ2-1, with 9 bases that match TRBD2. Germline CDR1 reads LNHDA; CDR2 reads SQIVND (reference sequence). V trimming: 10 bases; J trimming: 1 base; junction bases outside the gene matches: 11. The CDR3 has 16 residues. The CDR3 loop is CATKTSGYLSYNEQFF. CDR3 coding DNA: TGTGCCACCAAGACTAGCGGCTACCTTTCCTACAATGAGCAGTTCTTC. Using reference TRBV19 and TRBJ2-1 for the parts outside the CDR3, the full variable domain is DGGITQSPKYLFRKEGQNVTLSCEQNLNHDAMYWYRQDPGQGLRLIYYSQIVNDFQKGDIAEGYSVSREKKESFPLTVTSAQKNPTAFYLCATKTSGYLSYNEQFFGPGTRLTVL.

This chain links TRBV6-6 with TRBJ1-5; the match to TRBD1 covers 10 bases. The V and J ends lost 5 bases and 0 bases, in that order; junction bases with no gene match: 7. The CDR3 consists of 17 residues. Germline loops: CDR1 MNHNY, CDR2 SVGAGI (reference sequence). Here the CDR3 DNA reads TGTGCCAGCAGTCGTGGACAGGGGGGATATAGCAATCAGCCCCAGCATTTT. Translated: CASSRGQGGYSNQPQHF.

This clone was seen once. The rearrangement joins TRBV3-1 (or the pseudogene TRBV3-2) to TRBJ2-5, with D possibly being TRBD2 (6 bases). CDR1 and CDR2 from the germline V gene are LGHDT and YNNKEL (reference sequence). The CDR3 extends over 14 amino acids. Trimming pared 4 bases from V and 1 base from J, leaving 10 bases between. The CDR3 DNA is TGTGCCAGCAGCCCCTTGGGGGGCCAAGAGACCCAGTACTTC. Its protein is CASSPLGGQETQYF.

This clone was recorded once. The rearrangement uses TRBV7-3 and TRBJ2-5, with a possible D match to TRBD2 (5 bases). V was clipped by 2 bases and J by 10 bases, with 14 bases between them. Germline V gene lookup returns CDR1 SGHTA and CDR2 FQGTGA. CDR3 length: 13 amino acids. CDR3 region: CASSLDRELGQYF. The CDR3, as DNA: TGTGCCAGCAGCTTAGATCGGGAACTGGGCCAGTACTTC. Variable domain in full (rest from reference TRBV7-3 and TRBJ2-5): GAGVSQTPSNKVTEKGKYVELRCDPISGHTALYWYRQSLGQGPEFLIYFQGTGAADDSGLPNDRFFAVRPEGSVSTLKIQRTERGDSAVYLCASSLDRELGQYFGPGTRLLVL.

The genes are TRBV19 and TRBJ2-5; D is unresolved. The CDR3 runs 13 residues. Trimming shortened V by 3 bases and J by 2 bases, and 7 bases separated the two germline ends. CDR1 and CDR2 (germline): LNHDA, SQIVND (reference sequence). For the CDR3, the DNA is TGTGCCAGTAGTATGTCAGAACAAGAGACCCAGTACTTC. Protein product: CASSMSEQETQYF.

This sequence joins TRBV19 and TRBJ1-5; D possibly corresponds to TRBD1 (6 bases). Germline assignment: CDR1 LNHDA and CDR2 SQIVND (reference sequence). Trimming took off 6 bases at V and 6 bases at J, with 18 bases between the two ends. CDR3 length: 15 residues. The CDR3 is CASSQGTSPSQPQHF. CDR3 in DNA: TGTGCCAGTAGCCAAGGGACATCTCCGTCTCAGCCCCAGCATTTT.

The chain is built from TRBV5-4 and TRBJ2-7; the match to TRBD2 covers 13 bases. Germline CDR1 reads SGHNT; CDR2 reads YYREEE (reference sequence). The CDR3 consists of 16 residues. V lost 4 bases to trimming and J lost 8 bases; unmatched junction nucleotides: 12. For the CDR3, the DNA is TGTGCCAGCAGCGACCCGGGACTAGCGGGGAGAGTGCAGCAGTACTTC. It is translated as CASSDPGLAGRVQQYF. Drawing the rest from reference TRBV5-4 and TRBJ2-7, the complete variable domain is ETGVTQSPTHLIKTRGQQVTLRCSSQSGHNTVSWYQQALGQGPQFIFQYYREEENGRGNFPPRFSGLQFPNYSSELNVNALELDDSALYLCASSDPGLAGRVQQYFGPGTRLTVT.

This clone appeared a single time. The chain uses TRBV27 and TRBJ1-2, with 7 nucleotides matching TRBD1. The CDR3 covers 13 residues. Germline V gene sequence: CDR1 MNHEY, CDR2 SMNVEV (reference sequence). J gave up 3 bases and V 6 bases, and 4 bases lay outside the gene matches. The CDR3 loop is CASSDRVYYGYTF. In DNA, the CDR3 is TGTGCCAGCAGCGACAGGGTTTACTATGGCTACACCTTC.

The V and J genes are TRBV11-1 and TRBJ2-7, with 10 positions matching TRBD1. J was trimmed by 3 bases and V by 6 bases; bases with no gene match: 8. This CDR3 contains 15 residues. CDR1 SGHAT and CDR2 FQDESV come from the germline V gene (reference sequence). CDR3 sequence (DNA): TGTGCCAGCAGTAGTAGGGGGACAGGGGTCTACGAGCAGTACTTC. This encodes CASSSRGTGVYEQYF.

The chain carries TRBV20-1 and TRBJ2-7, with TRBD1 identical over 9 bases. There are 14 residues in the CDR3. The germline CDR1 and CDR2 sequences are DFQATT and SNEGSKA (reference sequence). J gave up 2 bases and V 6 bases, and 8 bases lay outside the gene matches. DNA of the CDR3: TGCAGTGCCAGTCCCGGGACAGGGACCTACGAGCAGTACTTC. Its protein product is CSASPGTGTYEQYF.

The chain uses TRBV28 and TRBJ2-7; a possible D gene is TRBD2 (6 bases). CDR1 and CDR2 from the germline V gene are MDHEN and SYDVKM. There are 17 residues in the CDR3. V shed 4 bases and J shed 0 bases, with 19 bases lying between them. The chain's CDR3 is CASSSPLVAGSSYEQYF. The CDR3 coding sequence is TGTGCCAGCAGTTCCCCCCTTGTGGCGGGGAGCTCCTACGAGCAGTACTTC.

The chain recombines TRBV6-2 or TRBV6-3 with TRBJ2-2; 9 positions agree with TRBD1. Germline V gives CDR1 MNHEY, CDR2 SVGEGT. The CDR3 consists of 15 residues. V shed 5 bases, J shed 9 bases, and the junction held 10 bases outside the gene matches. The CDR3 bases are TGTGCCAGCAGTGCCACGGGACAGGGAATCCGGGAGCTGTTTTTT. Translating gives CASSATGQGIRELFF.

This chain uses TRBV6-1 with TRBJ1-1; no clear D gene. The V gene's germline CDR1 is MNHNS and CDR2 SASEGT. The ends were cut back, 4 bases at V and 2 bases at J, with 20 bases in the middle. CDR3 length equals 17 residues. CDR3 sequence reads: CASSVLVAGLGNTEAFF. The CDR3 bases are TGTGCCAGCAGTGTGTTGGTGGCGGGATTAGGAAACACTGAAGCTTTCTTT.